This T cell receptor (beta chain) is from a study of blood T cell repertoires in COVID-19. Study summary: Researchers got acute and convalescent COVID-19 samples from the United States, Italy and Spain. Nucleic acid was either cDNA or gDNA, and it came from T cells, B-cell-depleted T cells, or PBMCs.

Per the study methods: Reference gene primers were amplified, and this amplification served to estimate nucleated cell counts. Libraries were prepared by immunoSEQ multiplex PCR; TCRdb keeps only in-frame clonotypes and omits some of them. V and J calls and clone size are as listed in that table; D and trimming were resolved from the DNA. In the table there are 99,000 or so clones, about 91% of which are singletons. The CDR3 runs to 15 residues. Germline V lookup: CDR1 MDHEN, CDR2 SYDVKM. Unmatched junction bases numbered 5, after V lost 2 bases and J lost 2 bases. The sequence was obtained from a human donor in a cohort sampled during active COVID-19. The rearrangement joins TRBV28 to TRBJ2-5, with 7 bases lining up with TRBD1. The sequenced sample consisted of peripheral blood. The CDR3: CASSLRRRGQETQYF. For the CDR3, the DNA is TGTGCCAGCAGTTTACGCCGCAGGGGGCAAGAGACCCAGTACTTC.